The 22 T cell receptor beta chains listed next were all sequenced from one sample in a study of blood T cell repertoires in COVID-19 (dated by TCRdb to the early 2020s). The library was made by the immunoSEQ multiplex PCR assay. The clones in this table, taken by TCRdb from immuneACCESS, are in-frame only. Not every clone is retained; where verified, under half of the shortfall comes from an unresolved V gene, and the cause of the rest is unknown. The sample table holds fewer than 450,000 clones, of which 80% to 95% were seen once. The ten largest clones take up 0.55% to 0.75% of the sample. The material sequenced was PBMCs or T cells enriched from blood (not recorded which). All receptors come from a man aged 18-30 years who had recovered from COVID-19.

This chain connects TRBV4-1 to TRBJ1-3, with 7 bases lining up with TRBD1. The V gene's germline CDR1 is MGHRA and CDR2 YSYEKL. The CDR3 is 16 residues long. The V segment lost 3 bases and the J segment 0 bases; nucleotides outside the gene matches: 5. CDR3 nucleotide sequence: TGCGCCAGCAGCCAGCTCGGGACAGCCTCTGGAAACACCATATATTTT. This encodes CASSQLGTASGNTIYF.

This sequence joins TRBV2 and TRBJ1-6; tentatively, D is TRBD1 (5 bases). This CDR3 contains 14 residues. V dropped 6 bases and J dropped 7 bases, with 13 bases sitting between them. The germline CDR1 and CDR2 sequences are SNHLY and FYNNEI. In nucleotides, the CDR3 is TGTGCCAGCAGGGCCCAGGGTCACAATTCACCCCTCCACTTT. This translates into CASRAQGHNSPLHF.

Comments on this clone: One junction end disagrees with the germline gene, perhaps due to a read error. The CDR3 region is CASRLGGDSPLHF. CDR3 sequence (DNA): TGTGCCAGCAGATTAGGCGGGGATTCACCCCTCCACTTT. The chain employs TRBV11-2 and TRBJ1-6; D call uncertain. This CDR3 has 13 amino acids. Germline loops: CDR1 SGHAT, CDR2 FQNNGV.

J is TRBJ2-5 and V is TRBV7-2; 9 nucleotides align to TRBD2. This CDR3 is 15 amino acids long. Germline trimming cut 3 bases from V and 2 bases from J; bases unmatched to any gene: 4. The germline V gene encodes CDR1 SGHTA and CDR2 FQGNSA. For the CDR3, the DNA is TGTGCCAGCAGCTTCCGGACTAGCGTGCAAGAGACCCAGTACTTC. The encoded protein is CASSFRTSVQETQYF.

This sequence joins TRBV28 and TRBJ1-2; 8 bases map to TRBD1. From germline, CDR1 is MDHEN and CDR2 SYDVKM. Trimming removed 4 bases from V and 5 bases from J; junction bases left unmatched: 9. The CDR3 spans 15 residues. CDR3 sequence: CASSSWTGWGYGYTF. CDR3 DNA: TGTGCCAGCAGTTCGTGGACAGGGTGGGGGTATGGCTACACCTTC.

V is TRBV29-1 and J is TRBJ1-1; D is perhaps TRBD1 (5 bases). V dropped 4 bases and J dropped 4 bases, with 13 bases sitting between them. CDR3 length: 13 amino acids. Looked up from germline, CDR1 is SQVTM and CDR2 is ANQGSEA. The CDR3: CSVAWGVPTEAFF. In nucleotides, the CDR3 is TGCAGCGTTGCTTGGGGGGTACCCACTGAAGCTTTCTTT.

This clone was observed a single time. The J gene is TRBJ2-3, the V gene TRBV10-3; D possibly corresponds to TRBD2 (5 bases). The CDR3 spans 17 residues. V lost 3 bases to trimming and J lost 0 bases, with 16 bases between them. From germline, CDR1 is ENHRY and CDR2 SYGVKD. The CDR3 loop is CAISEPRGLTSTDTQYF. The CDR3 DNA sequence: TGTGCCATCAGTGAACCTCGCGGACTCACTAGCACAGATACGCAGTATTTT.

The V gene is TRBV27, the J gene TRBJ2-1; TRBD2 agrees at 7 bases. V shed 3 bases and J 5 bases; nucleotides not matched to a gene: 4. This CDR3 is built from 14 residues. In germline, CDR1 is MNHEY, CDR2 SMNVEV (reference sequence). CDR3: CASSLTSRHNEQFF. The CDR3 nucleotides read TGTGCCAGCAGTTTGACTAGCCGACACAATGAGCAGTTCTTC.

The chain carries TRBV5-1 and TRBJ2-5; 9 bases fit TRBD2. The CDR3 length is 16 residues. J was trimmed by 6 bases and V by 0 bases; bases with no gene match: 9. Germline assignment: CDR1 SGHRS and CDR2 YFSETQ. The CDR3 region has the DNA TGCGCCAGCAGCTTGGAAGACGCTAGCGGGAAAAAGACCCAGTACTTC. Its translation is CASSLEDASGKKTQYF.

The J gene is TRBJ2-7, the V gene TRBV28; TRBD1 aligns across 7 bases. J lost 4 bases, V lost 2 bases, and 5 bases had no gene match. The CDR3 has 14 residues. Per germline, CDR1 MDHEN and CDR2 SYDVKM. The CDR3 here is CASSLQGVGYEQYF. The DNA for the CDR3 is TGTGCCAGCAGTTTACAGGGGGTAGGGTACGAGCAGTACTTC.

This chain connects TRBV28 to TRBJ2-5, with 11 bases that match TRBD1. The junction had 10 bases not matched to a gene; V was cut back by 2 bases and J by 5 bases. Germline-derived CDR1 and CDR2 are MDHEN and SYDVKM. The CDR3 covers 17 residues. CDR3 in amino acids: CASSLGGWTGGMETQYF. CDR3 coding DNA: TGTGCCAGCAGTTTAGGCGGCTGGACAGGGGGCATGGAGACCCAGTACTTC.

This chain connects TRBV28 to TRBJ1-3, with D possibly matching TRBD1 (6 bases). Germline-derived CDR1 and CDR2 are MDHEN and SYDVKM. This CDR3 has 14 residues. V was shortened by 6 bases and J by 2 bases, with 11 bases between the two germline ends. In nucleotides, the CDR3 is TGTGCCAGCAGCTCTGGGGGCACTGGAAACACCATATATTTT. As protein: CASSSGGTGNTIYF. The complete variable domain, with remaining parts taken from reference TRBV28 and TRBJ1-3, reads DVKVTQSSRYLVKRTGEKVFLECVQDMDHENMFWYRQDPGLGLRLIYFSYDVKMKEKGDIPEGYSVSREKKERFSLILESASTNQTSMYLCASSSGGTGNTIYFGEGSWLTVV.

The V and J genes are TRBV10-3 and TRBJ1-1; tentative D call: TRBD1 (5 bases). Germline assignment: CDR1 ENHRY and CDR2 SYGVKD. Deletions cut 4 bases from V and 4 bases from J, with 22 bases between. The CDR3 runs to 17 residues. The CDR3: CAISGGGSEGKVTEAFF. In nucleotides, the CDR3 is TGTGCCATCAGTGGGGGGGGTTCCGAGGGGAAGGTCACTGAAGCTTTCTTT.

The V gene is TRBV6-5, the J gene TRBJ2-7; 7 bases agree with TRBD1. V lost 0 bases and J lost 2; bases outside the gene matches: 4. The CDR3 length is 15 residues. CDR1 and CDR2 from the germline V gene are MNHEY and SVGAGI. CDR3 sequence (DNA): TGTGCCAGCAGTTACTCCGGGACAGACACCTACGAGCAGTACTTC. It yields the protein CASSYSGTDTYEQYF.

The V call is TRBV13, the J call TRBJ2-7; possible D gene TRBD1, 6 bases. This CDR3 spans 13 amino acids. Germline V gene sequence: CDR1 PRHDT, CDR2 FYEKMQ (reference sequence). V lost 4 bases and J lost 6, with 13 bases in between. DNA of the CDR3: TGTGCCAGCAGCTCCAGGGGTCGGAGCGAGCAGTACTTC. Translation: CASSSRGRSEQYF.

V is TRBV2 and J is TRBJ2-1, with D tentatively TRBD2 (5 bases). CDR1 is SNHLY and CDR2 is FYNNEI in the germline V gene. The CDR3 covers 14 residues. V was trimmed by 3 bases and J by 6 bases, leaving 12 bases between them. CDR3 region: CASSDGGRFNEQFF. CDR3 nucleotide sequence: TGTGCCAGCAGTGATGGAGGTCGCTTCAATGAGCAGTTCTTC.

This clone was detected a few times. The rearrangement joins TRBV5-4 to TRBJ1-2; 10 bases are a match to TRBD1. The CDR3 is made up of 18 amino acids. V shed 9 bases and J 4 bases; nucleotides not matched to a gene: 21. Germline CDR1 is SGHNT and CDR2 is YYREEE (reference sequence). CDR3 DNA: TGTGCCACCATAAACTTCCGGGACAGGGGAAGAAAGGGCTATGGCTACACCTTC. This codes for CATINFRDRGRKGYGYTF. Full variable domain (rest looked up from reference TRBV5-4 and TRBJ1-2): ETGVTQSPTHLIKTRGQQVTLRCSSQSGHNTVSWYQQALGQGPQFIFQYYREEENGRGNFPPRFSGLQFPNYSSELNVNALELDDSALYLCATINFRDRGRKGYGYTFGSGTRLTVV.

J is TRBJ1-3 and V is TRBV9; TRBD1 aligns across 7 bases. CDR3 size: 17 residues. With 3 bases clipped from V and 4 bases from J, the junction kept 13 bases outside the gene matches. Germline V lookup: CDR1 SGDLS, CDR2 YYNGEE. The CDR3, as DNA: TGTGCCAGCAGCGGCCACTCACTTCGGGACAGCGGAAACACCATATATTTT. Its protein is CASSGHSLRDSGNTIYF. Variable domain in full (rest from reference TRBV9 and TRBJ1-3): DSGVTQTPKHLITATGQRVTLRCSPRSGDLSVYWYQQSLDQGLQFLIQYYNGEERAKGNILERFSAQQFPDLHSELNLSSLELGDSALYFCASSGHSLRDSGNTIYFGEGSWLTVV.

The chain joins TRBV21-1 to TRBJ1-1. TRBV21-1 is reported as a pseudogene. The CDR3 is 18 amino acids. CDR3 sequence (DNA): TGTGCCAGCAACCACCGGGGGTTAGGACGGGATGTGAACACTGAAGCTTTCTTT. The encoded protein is CASNHRGLGRDVNTEAFF.

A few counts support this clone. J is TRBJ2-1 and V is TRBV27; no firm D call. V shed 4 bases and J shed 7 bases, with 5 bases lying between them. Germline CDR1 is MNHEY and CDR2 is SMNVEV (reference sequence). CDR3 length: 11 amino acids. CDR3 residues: CASSSQNEQFF. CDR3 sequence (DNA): TGTGCCAGCAGTTCACAGAATGAGCAGTTCTTC.

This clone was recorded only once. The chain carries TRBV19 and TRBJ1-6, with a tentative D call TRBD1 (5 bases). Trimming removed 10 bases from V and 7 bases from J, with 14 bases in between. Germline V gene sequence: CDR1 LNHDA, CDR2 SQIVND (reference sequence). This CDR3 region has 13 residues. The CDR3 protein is CATTLGGNSPLHF. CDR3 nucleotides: TGTGCCACCACCTTGGGGGGGAATTCACCCCTCCACTTT.

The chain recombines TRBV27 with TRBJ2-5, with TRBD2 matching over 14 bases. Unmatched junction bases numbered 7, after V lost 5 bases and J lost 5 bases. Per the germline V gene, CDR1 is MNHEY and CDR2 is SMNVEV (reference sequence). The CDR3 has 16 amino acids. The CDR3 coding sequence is TGTGCCAGCAGTCAGACTAGCGGGAGGGCCGGGGAGACCCAGTACTTC. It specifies CASSQTSGRAGETQYF.